Listed below are T cell receptor beta chains from one sample, sequenced in a study of shared clonotypes between healthy human individuals. Assay: immunoSEQ multiplex PCR; the TCRdb copy retains only in-frame clones and omits some. The sample carries fewer than 1.8 million clones, about 98.5% recorded once. Source material: naive CD4+ T cells sorted from blood. These receptors were collected from a man under 40 in good health. The CDR3 runs from the conserved cysteine through the conserved F or W. The D gene is left open where the match is weak. Only some rows state a clone size, as once, few, many or a class for expanded clones.

cdr3_nt cdr3_aa j_call v_call d_call clone_size
TGTGCCAGCAGCTCTCTAGCGGGGATATACAATGAGCAGTTCTTC CASSSLAGIYNEQFF TRBJ2-1 TRBV5-4 TRBD2 .
TGTGCCAGCAGTCCAGGACTAGCGGGAGGATATGAGCAGTTCTTC CASSPGLAGGYEQFF TRBJ2-1 TRBV6-5 TRBD2 .
TGTGCCACCAGCAGAGATCTTTCTGGAAACACCATATATTTT CATSRDLSGNTIYF TRBJ1-3 TRBV15 . .
TGTGCCAGCAGCCGGGGACTAGCGGGAGGGGGCCCCTACGAGCAGTACTTC CASSRGLAGGGPYEQYF TRBJ2-7 TRBV7-9 TRBD2 .
TGTGCCAGCAGTGATCGTACAGGGCCTAACACTGAAGCTTTCTTT CASSDRTGPNTEAFF TRBJ1-1 TRBV2 . .
TGCAGTGCACCCCTCGCAGATACGCAGTATTTT CSAPLADTQYF TRBJ2-3 TRBV20-1 . once
TGTGCCAGCAGTGACCAAGGGACAGGGGGAGATAAAAACATTCAGTACTTC CASSDQGTGGDKNIQYF TRBJ2-4 TRBV25-1 TRBD1 once
TGTGCCATCAGTGGGACTAGCGGGAGGCCCACAGATACGCAGTATTTT CAISGTSGRPTDTQYF TRBJ2-3 TRBV10-3 TRBD2 .
TGTGCCAGCAGCAATAGGGATACGCAGTATTTT CASSNRDTQYF TRBJ2-3 TRBV7-2 . .
TGTGCCAGCAGTAAAACTAGCGGGAGGAGGGATACGCAGTATTTT CASSKTSGRRDTQYF TRBJ2-3 TRBV7-2 TRBD2 .